This T cell receptor (beta chain) was recovered during a study of T-cell memory formation after mild COVID-19. Whole-study context: Clusters were largely donor specific. Study-wide points: The second-wave clones peaking on day 37 were not confirmed as SARS-CoV-2-specific. Clones contracting over day 15 to 85 were CD4/CD8 balanced, with later expanders leaning CD4+. Several responding clones turned up in pre-infection memory, indicating that cross-reactive memory may have taken part.

V shed 8 bases and J 12 bases; nucleotides not matched to a gene: 15. The germline V gene encodes CDR1 LNHDA and CDR2 SQIVND (reference sequence). The CDR3 has 14 amino acids. TCRdb recomputed calls from the 5' RACE reads with MiXCR, one row per CDR3 protein. The top ten hold roughly an eighth of the sample, which has hundreds of thousands of distinct CDR3 sequences, around a sixth seen once. In the case of this clonotype: Its antigen is currently unknown.

Sequencing was carried out using PBMCs or a T cell subset sorted from them (not recorded which). The rearrangement links TRBV19 to TRBJ1-4, with TRBD1 matching over 7 bases. The TCR was taken from an adult woman who had mild COVID-19 (a few samples of this study predate the infection). Cell type and time point are not known. CDR3 in amino acids: CASAWRGQTSELFF. CDR3 in DNA: TGTGCCAGTGCGTGGAGGGGGCAGACCTCGGAACTGTTTTTT. The variable domain in full, with the rest retrieved from reference TRBV19 and TRBJ1-4, is DGGITQSPKYLFRKEGQNVTLSCEQNLNHDAMYWYRQDPGQGLRLIYYSQIVNDFQKGDIAEGYSVSREKKESFPLTVTSAQKNPTAFYLCASAWRGQTSELFFGSGTQLSVL.